This T cell receptor beta chain was profiled in a study of T cells in Graves' hyperthyroidism and ophthalmopathy. The PBMCs were taken from about 9.7 ml of fresh peripheral blood. Looked up from germline, CDR1 is SGHTA and CDR2 is FQGTGA. The V gene end was trimmed by 5 bases and the J gene end by 5 bases; junction bases not matched to a gene: 6. The CDR3 spans 16 residues. The study, taken as a whole, reports: By a 13 V-J model, ophthalmopathy was set apart from stable hyperthyroidism.

Amplification targeted TCR beta CDR3 regions from RNA transcripts. In the first-round RT-PCR of the TCR CDR3, the HTBI primer set was used. Each CDR3 protein gets one entry after TCRdb re-called the multiplex PCR reads with MiXCR. This sample carries about 52,000 distinct CDR3 sequences, 48% of them seen once, and the ten largest clones take about 9%. This clonotype was recorded many times. Antigen: not known. This clonotype was obtained from a woman in her forties or fifties with Graves' ophthalmopathy. The sequenced sample was blood. The chain uses TRBV7-3 and TRBJ2-2; 12 nucleotides agree with TRBD2. The CDR3 nucleotides are TGTGCCAGCAGCAAGACACTAGCGGGAGGTACCGGGGAGCTGTTTTTT. This codes for CASSKTLAGGTGELFF. The whole variable domain, remainder taken from reference TRBV7-3 and TRBJ2-2, is GAGVSQTPSNKVTEKGKYVELRCDPISGHTALYWYRQSLGQGPEFLIYFQGTGAADDSGLPNDRFFAVRPEGSVSTLKIQRTERGDSAVYLCASSKTLAGGTGELFFGEGSRLTVL.